The source of this TCR beta chain is a study of cytomegalovirus exposure and HLA in healthy donors. Trimming cost V 4 bases and J 7 bases, with 16 bases left between them. Germline CDR1 is SGHTA and CDR2 is FQGNSA. The CDR3 contains 14 residues. Broader study findings: Near-uniform donor sequencing depth was presumed by presence/absence analyses. Apart from CMV serostatus, no immune exposure information was available. Later analysis found that TCR beta chains associated with HLA were more clonally expanded than other, equally common chains.

With 60 Vbeta and 13 Jbeta primers, the PCR was carried out. This table comes from immunoSEQ multiplex PCR, and its TCRdb copy is limited to in-frame clones, with some not included. The sample lists more than 200,000 clones; around 64% were seen once. As to this clone: Its specificity is unknown.

The clonotype comes from a man aged 35-49 years in good health and CMV-seropositive. V and J are TRBV7-2 and TRBJ2-5; tentatively, D is TRBD2 (6 bases). The sequenced sample was PBMCs. Here the CDR3 DNA reads TGTGCCAGCAGCTCACCCGGGAGCGGAGCGACCCAGTACTTC. Translating it yields CASSSPGSGATQYF.